This passage covers 5 T cell receptor beta chains from one sample sequenced in a study of CD8+ T cells in alopecia areata. RNA was isolated and reverse transcribed to cDNA, the sequencing template. Assay used: immunoSEQ multiplex PCR; TCRdb lists only in-frame clones, some missing. The sample records approximately 63,000 clones, under 75% being singletons. The specimen was CD8+ T cells sorted from blood, collected at week 0. The receptor set was obtained from a human donor with alopecia areata.

This clone was seen a handful of times. The rearrangement joins TRBV29-1 to TRBJ2-2; TRBD1 matches 8 bases. The V segment lost 4 bases and the J segment 5 bases; nucleotides outside the gene matches: 3. Germline CDR1 is SQVTM and CDR2 is ANQGSEA. CDR3 length: 13 amino acids. CDR3 region: CSVVRGLTGELFF. The CDR3 DNA sequence: TGCAGCGTTGTCAGGGGGCTTACCGGGGAGCTGTTTTTT.

The chain employs TRBV5-1 and TRBJ2-5; the match to TRBD2 covers 7 bases. The CDR3 extends over 16 amino acids. V dropped 0 bases and J dropped 0; count of bases not matched to a gene: 5. Germline V lookup: CDR1 SGHRS, CDR2 YFSETQ. The CDR3 region has the DNA TGCGCCAGCAGCTTGGTGGGACTAATGTACCAAGAGACCCAGTACTTC. Protein product: CASSLVGLMYQETQYF.

This chain uses TRBV19 with TRBJ2-7; D is perhaps TRBD1 (5 bases). Trimming pared 3 bases from V and 3 bases from J, leaving 9 bases between. CDR1 and CDR2 from the germline V gene are LNHDA and SQIVND (reference sequence). The CDR3 contains 13 residues. CDR3 in DNA: TGTGCCAGTAGTATCAGGGAAGGCTACGAGCAGTACTTC. Encoded protein: CASSIREGYEQYF.

The gene calls are TRBV9 and TRBJ2-3; maybe TRBD1 (6 bases). The CDR3 spans 17 residues. In germline, CDR1 is SGDLS, CDR2 YYNGEE. The V end lost 3 bases, the J end lost 2 bases, and 19 bases lay between the germline ends. CDR3 in DNA: TGTGCCAGCAGCGCCTATGGACAGACTACTACCACAGATACGCAGTATTTT. Protein: CASSAYGQTTTTDTQYF.

This clone was counted only a few times. V is TRBV2 and J is TRBJ1-5; D not resolved. Germline assignment: CDR1 SNHLY and CDR2 FYNNEI. Trimming shortened V by 3 bases and J by 0 bases, and 9 bases separated the two germline ends. CDR3 length equals 15 residues. CDR3 sequence reads: CASSDYGNSNQPQHF. CDR3 coding DNA: TGTGCCAGCAGTGACTATGGAAATAGCAATCAGCCCCAGCATTTT.